This passage covers 31 T cell receptor beta chains from one sample sequenced in a study of human T cells and chemical hapten exposure. TCRdb reprocessed the RACE reads via MiXCR and lists one record per CDR3 protein. The repertoire holds tens of thousands of distinct CDR3 sequences, with about 7.6% as singletons. Time point indicated: pre-sensitization, week 0. Indicated treatment: therapeutic diphenylcyclopropenone sensitization with weekly scalp DPC. Sequences were derived from whole blood, sampled in connection with sensitization to the hapten diphenylcyclopropenone (DPC). Receptors were obtained from a woman aged 45 to 65 with alopecia areata. Some clones in this sample may be carry-over from other donors' samples.

The rearrangement joins TRBV7-6 to TRBJ1-6; D ambiguous. Between the trimmed V and J ends, which lost 4 bases and 6 bases, there was a span of 13 bases. The CDR3 totals 15 residues. Germline lookup yields CDR1 SGHVS and CDR2 FNYEAQ. Here the CDR3 DNA reads TGTGCCAGCAGCTCAGGCAGACAAGCTAATTCACCCCTCCACTTT. This translates into CASSSGRQANSPLHF.

This clonotype showed up many times. The chain joins TRBV12-3 or TRBV12-4 to TRBJ1-2; 7 positions agree with TRBD1. V lost 6 bases to trimming and J lost 4 bases; unmatched junction nucleotides: 11. The CDR3 has 15 residues. As DNA, the CDR3 is TGTGCCAGCAGGCCCGATACAGGGGCCCTCTATGGCTACACCTTC. Amino acids: CASRPDTGALYGYTF.

This clonotype was counted many times. V usage is TRBV2 and J usage is TRBJ2-6; 8 nucleotides line up with TRBD1. From germline, CDR1 is SNHLY and CDR2 FYNNEI. This CDR3 region has 14 residues. J lost 2 bases, V lost 9 bases, and 3 bases had no gene match. The CDR3 protein is CARDRAAGANVLTF. For the CDR3, the DNA is TGTGCCAGGGACAGGGCCGCTGGGGCCAACGTCCTGACTTTC.

This clonotype was seen a few times. The CDR3 DNA reads as TGCAGCACTTCGGACAGGACCGGCTACGAGCAGTACTTC. Its protein product is CSTSDRTGYEQYF. The V gene is TRBV29-1, the J gene TRBJ2-7, with 7 bases identical to TRBD1. CDR1 is SQVTM and CDR2 is ANQGSEA in the germline V gene. The V gene end was trimmed by 8 bases and the J gene end by 3 bases; junction bases not matched to a gene: 10. CDR3 length: 13 amino acids.

This clonotype was detected ten times or more. V gene TRBV28 combines with J gene TRBJ2-7; 8 nucleotides align to TRBD2. From germline, CDR1 is MDHEN and CDR2 SYDVKM. V lost 5 bases and J lost 0; bases outside the gene matches: 9. The length of the CDR3 is 16 residues. The CDR3 loop reads CASSPVSGGSSYEQYF. DNA for the CDR3: TGTGCCAGCAGTCCGGTCTCGGGAGGGAGCTCCTACGAGCAGTACTTC.

This clonotype was seen a handful of times. The genes are TRBV28 and TRBJ2-7, with 7 bases that match TRBD2. The V and J ends lost 7 bases and 9 bases, in that order; junction bases with no gene match: 9. The CDR3 consists of 12 residues. CDR1 is MDHEN, CDR2 SYDVKM, per germline. CDR3 in DNA: TGTGCCAGCACCCCGGGAGGATTCGGGCAGTACTTC. Its protein product is CASTPGGFGQYF.

This clonotype was recorded at least ten times. The chain is built from TRBV20-1 and TRBJ1-1; TRBD1 aligns across 7 bases. Germline CDR1 DFQATT, CDR2 SNEGSKA (reference sequence). V lost 6 bases to trimming and J lost 2 bases; unmatched junction nucleotides: 3. CDR3 size: 12 residues. CDR3 protein: CSAGTANTEAFF. CDR3 nucleotide sequence: TGCAGTGCCGGGACAGCTAACACTGAAGCTTTCTTT.

This clonotype was counted a few times. This sequence joins TRBV14 and TRBJ2-2; D might be TRBD1 (5 bases). The V and J ends lost 6 bases and 14 bases respectively, with 13 bases between them. CDR1 is SGHDN and CDR2 is FVKESK in the germline V gene. The length of the CDR3 is 11 residues. The CDR3 coding sequence is TGTGCCAGCAGGGGCGACAGACGACTGTTTTTT. Translation: CASRGDRRLFF.

This clonotype was seen more than once but under ten times. The V and J genes are TRBV10-3 and TRBJ2-4; D is perhaps TRBD1 or TRBD2 (5 bases each). This CDR3 region has 15 residues. Germline V gives CDR1 ENHRY, CDR2 SYGVKD. Deletions cut 5 bases from V and 2 bases from J, with 13 bases between. This CDR3 reads CAISPLGTTKNIQYF. DNA of the CDR3: TGTGCCATCAGTCCGCTAGGGACCACCAAAAACATTCAGTACTTC.

This clonotype has a count of ten or more. The chain carries TRBV12-3 or TRBV12-4 and TRBJ1-5; D is unclear. Trimming stripped 2 bases from V and 9 bases from J, with 5 bases between. This CDR3 spans 11 amino acids. The CDR3 DNA sequence: TGTGCCAGCAGTTTACGAGGGCCCCAGCATTTT. It yields the protein CASSLRGPQHF.

This clonotype has ten or more counts. The CDR3 sequence is CSGRGGNTGELFF. The CDR3 nucleotides are TGCAGCGGAAGGGGAGGAAACACCGGGGAGCTGTTTTTT. This sequence joins TRBV29-1 and TRBJ2-2; possibly TRBD2 for D (6 bases). Germline loops: CDR1 SQVTM, CDR2 ANQGSEA. The V gene lost 7 bases and the J gene lost 2 bases, with 11 bases spanning the gap. CDR3 length equals 13 residues.

This clonotype showed up many times. The chain has TRBV2 and TRBJ2-5, with D unclear. V gave up 8 bases and J gave up 2 bases, with 9 bases separating them. The CDR3 is 12 residues long. Germline V gene data show CDR1 as SNHLY and CDR2 as FYNNEI. CDR3 coding DNA: TGTGCCAGCTCCATGGTTCAAGAGACCCAGTACTTC. Encoded protein: CASSMVQETQYF.

This clonotype showed up just a few times. The J gene is TRBJ1-5, the V gene TRBV20-1, with D perhaps matching TRBD1 (5 bases). The CDR3 runs to 12 residues. V was shortened by 5 bases and J by 1 base, with 6 bases between the two germline ends. The germline gives CDR1 DFQATT, CDR2 SNEGSKA (reference sequence). CDR3 sequence (DNA): TGCAGTGCTCGGGACAGCAATCAGCCCCAGCATTTT. Protein sequence: CSARDSNQPQHF.

This clonotype appeared many times. The chain links TRBV12-3 or TRBV12-4 to TRBJ1-4, with D unclear. This CDR3 has 15 residues. V was cut by 3 bases and J by 1 base, with 9 bases left in between. The CDR3 loop is CASSLIWGTNEKLFF. The CDR3 coding sequence is TGTGCCAGCAGTTTGATCTGGGGAACTAATGAAAAACTGTTTTTT.

This clonotype showed up many times. The rearrangement links TRBV2 to TRBJ2-1, with unresolved D. Germline CDR1 SNHLY, CDR2 FYNNEI. Trimming pared 3 bases from V and 2 bases from J, leaving 11 bases between. CDR3 size: 15 residues. Here the CDR3 reads CASSDSSAAYNEQFF. Written as DNA, the CDR3 is TGTGCCAGCAGTGATTCGTCGGCAGCCTACAATGAGCAGTTCTTC. Full variable domain (outside the CDR3, taken from reference TRBV2 and TRBJ2-1): EPEVTQTPSHQVTQMGQEVILRCVPISNHLYFYWYRQILGQKVEFLVSFYNNEISEKSEIFDDQFSVERPDGSNFTLKIRSTKLEDSAMYFCASSDSSAAYNEQFFGPGTRLTVL.

The table lists this clonotype with many counts. The genes are TRBV6-5 and TRBJ1-5; 8 bases line up with TRBD1. Germline CDR1 reads MNHEY; CDR2 reads SVGAGI. The ends lost 6 bases at V and 8 bases at J; junction bases unmatched: 9. There are 14 residues in the CDR3. CDR3 DNA: TGTGCCAGCAGAAACCAGGGGGCTTGGGAGCCCCAGCATTTT. Encoded protein: CASRNQGAWEPQHF.

This clonotype has a count of ten or more. The rearrangement links TRBV5-1 to TRBJ1-6, with 7 bases that match TRBD1. Germline-derived CDR1 and CDR2 are SGHRS and YFSETQ. J lost 3 bases, V lost 5 bases, and 5 bases had no gene match. This CDR3 has 15 residues. CDR3 nucleotides: TGCGCCAGCAGTTCCCGGGACAGCTATAATTCACCCCTCCACTTT. Residues: CASSSRDSYNSPLHF.

Ten or more counts support this clonotype. The genes are TRBV12-3 or TRBV12-4 and TRBJ1-5; D call uncertain. V shed 4 bases and J shed 4 bases, with 11 bases lying between them. This CDR3 has 14 residues. The DNA for the CDR3 is TGTGCCAGCAGTTCACGCGGTGGGAATCAGCCCCAGCATTTT. Translating gives CASSSRGGNQPQHF.

The chain employs TRBV7-2 and TRBJ1-1; TRBD1 aligns across 7 bases. V lost 3 bases and J lost 1; bases outside the gene matches: 5. The CDR3 totals 15 residues. Germline CDR1 reads SGHTA; CDR2 reads FQGNSA. The CDR3 sequence: CASSFLGQTNTEAFF. The CDR3 nucleotides read TGTGCCAGCAGCTTTTTGGGACAGACGAACACTGAAGCTTTCTTT. Combining the CDR3 with reference TRBV7-2 and TRBJ1-1 gives the whole variable domain GAGVSQSPSNKVTEKGKDVELRCDPISGHTALYWYRQSLGQGLEFLIYFQGNSAPDKSGLPSDRFSAERTGGSVSTLTIQRTQQEDSAVYLCASSFLGQTNTEAFFGQGTRLTVV.

The sample holds many counts of this clonotype. The rearrangement links TRBV6-5 to TRBJ2-3; 8 bases align to TRBD1. CDR1 MNHEY and CDR2 SVGAGI come from the germline V gene. Trimming removed 4 bases from V and 0 bases from J; junction bases left unmatched: 3. CDR3 length: 15 amino acids. The CDR3 nucleotides read TGTGCCAGCAGTTTCGGACAGGGCAGCACAGATACGCAGTATTTT. Amino acids: CASSFGQGSTDTQYF.

This clonotype was observed many times. The J gene is TRBJ1-2, the V gene TRBV10-3, with D possibly being TRBD1 (5 bases). The V gene's germline CDR1 is ENHRY and CDR2 SYGVKD. The V end was cut by 3 bases, the J end by 6 bases, with 17 bases between. CDR3 length: 15 residues. DNA for the CDR3: TGTGCCATCAGTGACTCGGGGCGCTTGATACATGGCTACACCTTC. Protein product: CAISDSGRLIHGYTF.

The chain has TRBV12-3 or TRBV12-4 and TRBJ1-4, with D uncertain. CDR3 length: 10 residues. The V end was cut by 10 bases, the J end by 8 bases, with 8 bases between. The CDR3, as DNA: TGTGCCACCATCCCGGAAAAACTGTTTTTT. Its translation is CATIPEKLFF.

The chain has TRBV7-2 and TRBJ2-2; D unclear. The CDR3 loop spans 15 amino acids. V was clipped by 5 bases and J by 0 bases, with 10 bases between them. CDR1 is SGHTA and CDR2 is FQGNSA in the germline V gene. The CDR3 sequence is CASSLPGANTGELFF. DNA of the CDR3: TGTGCCAGCAGCCTCCCGGGCGCGAACACCGGGGAGCTGTTTTTT.

This clonotype appeared many times. The chain combines TRBV10-2 with TRBJ2-7; D is uncertain. The V gene's germline CDR1 is WSHSY and CDR2 SAAADI. The CDR3 is 13 amino acids. V lost 5 bases, J lost 2 bases, and 10 bases lay in between. Here the CDR3 reads CASSPTLAYEQYF. The CDR3, as DNA: TGCGCCAGCAGTCCAACGCTCGCCTACGAGCAGTACTTC.

Ten or more counts support this clonotype. This chain links TRBV9 with TRBJ1-6; 7 nucleotides align to TRBD1. Germline V gene lookup returns CDR1 SGDLS and CDR2 YYNGEE. After removal of 4 bases from V and 5 bases from J, the junction contained 6 bases not matched to a gene. This CDR3 spans 15 amino acids. The CDR3 DNA reads as TGTGCCAGCAGCCCCGGGACAGTAGATAATTCACCCCTCCACTTT. This gives the protein CASSPGTVDNSPLHF.

This clonotype was picked up one time. A much larger clone sits a single nucleotide away, making a read error possible. This chain joins TRBV6-5 and TRBJ2-5; 9 bases are shared with TRBD2. The CDR3 runs to 17 residues. The ends lost 0 bases at V and 5 bases at J; junction bases unmatched: 10. Germline V gene lookup returns CDR1 MNHEY and CDR2 SVGAGI. The CDR3 is CASSYSNWGLAGETQYF. DNA for the CDR3: TGTGCCAGCAGTTACTCGAATTGGGGACTAGCTGGGGAGACCCAGTACTTC.

The V call is TRBV29-1, the J call TRBJ2-2; D remains ambiguous. V was clipped by 5 bases and J by 8 bases, with 12 bases between them. This CDR3 has 12 residues. The germline V gene has CDR1 SQVTM and CDR2 ANQGSEA. Here the CDR3 reads CSVRLAVGELFF. The CDR3 DNA sequence: TGCAGCGTTCGGCTGGCCGTGGGGGAGCTGTTTTTT.

This clonotype was recorded many times. The gene calls are TRBV9 and TRBJ2-3, with 10 bases that match TRBD2. The CDR3 is 16 amino acids. Trimming took 4 bases from V and 1 from J; bases not matched to a gene: 6. CDR1 is SGDLS, CDR2 YYNGEE, per germline. The CDR3 reads CASSPRTSGGTDTQYF. DNA for the CDR3: TGTGCCAGCAGCCCCCGGACTAGCGGAGGCACAGATACGCAGTATTTT.

This clonotype was picked up many times. The chain uses TRBV27 and TRBJ1-6, with 8 bases fitting TRBD1. V shed 3 bases and J 9 bases; nucleotides not matched to a gene: 16. Looked up from germline, CDR1 is MNHEY and CDR2 is SMNVEV (reference sequence). The CDR3 is 18 residues long. CDR3 sequence reads: CASSLGQGAIQVRSPLHF. The CDR3 DNA is TGTGCCAGCAGTTTGGGGCAGGGGGCGATTCAAGTCCGTTCACCCCTCCACTTT.

This clonotype has a count of ten or more. This chain uses TRBV18 with TRBJ2-7; 10 bases are shared with TRBD1. CDR3 length: 13 residues. Germline V gene data show CDR1 as KGHSH and CDR2 as LQKENI. Trimming removed 4 bases from V and 4 bases from J; junction bases left unmatched: 1. The CDR3, as DNA: TGTGCCAGCTCACGGGACAGGGGTTACGAGCAGTACTTC. Protein product: CASSRDRGYEQYF.

This clonotype was seen at least ten times. The V and J genes are TRBV5-6 and TRBJ1-1, with D possibly matching TRBD1 (5 bases). CDR3 length: 13 amino acids. Germline V gene data show CDR1 as SGHDT and CDR2 as YYEEEE. V lost 3 bases, J lost 7 bases, and 13 bases lay in between. CDR3 amino acids: CASSSPTDLEAFF. CDR3 coding DNA: TGTGCCAGCAGCTCTCCGACAGACCTTGAAGCTTTCTTT.